The clone carrying this TCR beta chain was seen once. Its specificity is unknown. Naive CD8 cells, CD45RO-negative and positively selected for CCR7, excluded terminally differentiated effector memory CD45RA+ cells. These data are taken from a study of shared clonotypes between healthy human individuals. Study findings and constraints: Sampling included only blood; tissue repertoires likely differ. An anticipated effect of sequencing depth on clonotype sharing among donors was recognized. Naive subsets typically showed greater estimated richness than memory subsets.

Each subset's genomic DNA was shared equally among a number of immunoSEQ plates. Repertoires were generated with immunoSEQ multiplex PCR, while TCRdb's copy carries only in-frame clones and drops some. This table holds roughly 600,000 clones, nearly 98% found once. Sequenced: naive CD8+ T cells sorted from blood. This sequence originates from a man aged 25-45 years in good health.

The CDR3 coding sequence is TGTGCCAGCACCCGGGGCGGGACAGCATTCCCCAACCAAGAGACCCAGTACTTC. Residues: CASTRGGTAFPNQETQYF. This chain links TRBV5-5 with TRBJ2-5; a weak D match, TRBD1 (7 bases). Germline CDR1 reads SGHKS; CDR2 reads YYEKEE (reference sequence). Between the trimmed V and J ends, which lost 6 bases and 0 bases, there was a span of 24 bases. The CDR3 has 18 amino acids.